This T cell receptor (beta chain) was sequenced in a study of T cells in Graves' hyperthyroidism and ophthalmopathy. Study-level findings and limits: From stable hyperthyroidism, ophthalmopathy was set apart by a 13 V-J model.

TCR beta CDR3 regions were amplified from RNA transcripts. RT-PCR in the first round (using the HTBI primer set) targeted the TCR CDR3. TCRdb called the multiplex PCR reads again in MiXCR, with one record for every CDR3 protein. The table records about 500,000 distinct CDR3 sequences, around 15% of them present only once. This CDR3 is built from 16 residues. Germline CDR1 is LNHDA and CDR2 is SQIVND (reference sequence). The V and J ends lost 2 bases and 3 bases, in that order; junction bases with no gene match: 6. Exclusion of a patient resulted from uncontrolled infection, other autoimmune disease, pregnancy or lactation. On this clonotype: What it binds is not known.

The TCR sequence derives from a woman between 18 and 29 years old with Graves' hyperthyroidism. V is TRBV19 and J is TRBJ2-3, with 9 nucleotides matching TRBD2. Sequencing was done on a sample of blood. CDR3 sequence: CASSISSGDVTDTQYF. The CDR3 nucleotides read TGTGCCAGTAGTATATCTAGCGGGGACGTGACAGATACGCAGTATTTT.